A single sample is the source of the 19 T cell receptor beta chains below, sequenced in a study of CXCR3-negative and CXCR3-positive naive CD8 T cells. The authors prepared UMI-labeled TRB cDNA libraries by 5' RACE. TCRdb re-called the 5' RACE reads; one entry per CDR3 protein, DNA not given. This sample contains about 43,000 distinct CDR3 sequences. What was sequenced was memory CD8+ T cells from blood. All receptors derive from a human donor in good health. Some clones in this sample may be carry-over from other donors' samples.

This chain joins TRBV29-1 and TRBJ2-7. The germline gives CDR1 SQVTM, CDR2 ANQGSEA. The CDR3 is made up of 14 amino acids. The CDR3: CSVEDRGQSYEQYF.

The rearrangement uses TRBV5-1 and TRBJ2-7. This CDR3 has 13 amino acids. Germline loops: CDR1 SGHRS, CDR2 YFSETQ. The CDR3 region is CASSFNGPYEQYF.

This rearrangement joins TRBV10-3 to TRBJ2-7; the D call from TCRdb, TRBD1, cannot be confirmed without DNA. Germline CDR1 reads ENHRY; CDR2 reads SYGVKD. The CDR3 is 14 amino acids. The CDR3 sequence: CAISEVAQGYEQYF.

The J gene is TRBJ2-7, the V gene TRBV28; no DNA is available, so the TRBD1 call from TCRdb remains unchecked. The CDR3 has 16 amino acids. Germline V gene data show CDR1 as MDHEN and CDR2 as SYDVKM. CDR3 sequence reads: CASSPPGAQVSYEQYF.

The chain has TRBV7-2 and TRBJ1-2; with no DNA, the TCRdb D assignment of TRBD1 cannot be verified. This CDR3 has 18 residues. Per the germline V gene, CDR1 is SGHTA and CDR2 is FQGNSA. The CDR3 here is CASSLGQQELYLSYGYTF.

J is TRBJ2-7 and V is TRBV5-1. CDR1 is SGHRS and CDR2 is YFSETQ in the germline V gene. The CDR3 runs 15 residues. The CDR3 sequence is CASSPGPLGPYEQYF.

The chain has TRBV11-2 and TRBJ2-3; TCRdb names TRBD2, which stays unverified in the absence of DNA. CDR3 length: 15 residues. Looked up from germline, CDR1 is SGHAT and CDR2 is FQNNGV. CDR3 in amino acids: CASSLERDSTDTQYF.

J is TRBJ1-2 and V is TRBV28; there is no DNA to check the TCRdb D call of TRBD1. This CDR3 region has 20 residues. Germline CDR1 and CDR2: MDHEN and SYDVKM. The CDR3 sequence is CASSLSSGQEEVHPNYGYTF.

The chain recombines TRBV12-3 or TRBV12-4 with TRBJ1-5. The CDR3 consists of 14 residues. The CDR3 here is CASSFVEGRQPQHF.

The J gene is TRBJ1-3, the V gene TRBV12-3 or TRBV12-4; the D call of TRBD1 rests on TCRdb alone, since no DNA is present to check it. The length of the CDR3 is 16 residues. CDR3 protein: CASSVFGQRGANTIYF.

The chain carries TRBV7-2 and TRBJ1-5. The CDR3 totals 16 residues. CDR1 is SGHTA, CDR2 FQGNSA, per germline. The CDR3 protein is CASSLALGLSNQPQHF.

This chain joins TRBV20-1 and TRBJ2-2. In germline, CDR1 is DFQATT, CDR2 SNEGSKA (reference sequence). The length of the CDR3 is 13 residues. CDR3: CSARLGMSGELFF.

The chain joins TRBV7-9 to TRBJ2-3. This CDR3 contains 16 residues. Per germline, CDR1 SEHNR and CDR2 FQNEAQ (reference sequence). CDR3 region: CASSLAPEVPTDTQYF. Full variable domain (rest looked up from reference TRBV7-9 and TRBJ2-3): DTGVSQNPRHKITKRGQNVTFRCDPISEHNRLYWYRQTLGQGPEFLTYFQNEAQLEKSRLLSDRFSAERPKGSFSTLEIQRTEQGDSAMYLCASSLAPEVPTDTQYFGPGTRLTVL.

The CDR3: CASSGGLTNEKLFF. The V call is TRBV6-5, the J call TRBJ1-4; TCRdb's assignment of TRBD1 cannot be checked, as there is no DNA. The CDR3 spans 14 residues. Germline CDR1 reads MNHEY; CDR2 reads SVGAGI.

This sequence joins TRBV28 and TRBJ1-6; TCRdb picks TRBD1, but there is no DNA to check that call. The germline gives CDR1 MDHEN, CDR2 SYDVKM. CDR3 length: 15 amino acids. The CDR3: CASSFQTGYNSPLHF.

CDR3 residues: CAIREDRGDGYTF. The chain employs TRBV10-3 and TRBJ1-2; TCRdb selects TRBD1, and the lack of DNA leaves this call unchecked. The germline gives CDR1 ENHRY, CDR2 SYGVKD. The CDR3 sequence is 13 residues long.

V gene TRBV7-9 combines with J gene TRBJ2-7. This CDR3 has 13 amino acids. Per germline, CDR1 SEHNR and CDR2 FQNEAQ (reference sequence). The chain's CDR3 is CASSLAGDYEQYF.

J is TRBJ2-3 and V is TRBV2; TCRdb's D gene call, TRBD2, goes unchecked for lack of DNA. This CDR3 contains 16 residues. Looked up from germline, CDR1 is SNHLY and CDR2 is FYNNEI. CDR3 protein: CASSSPTSGTTDTQYF.

This chain uses TRBV28 with TRBJ1-5; the D gene TCRdb calls, TRBD1, cannot be checked with no DNA. The CDR3 totals 14 residues. Germline-derived CDR1 and CDR2 are MDHEN and SYDVKM. The CDR3 loop reads CASTPAGQNQPQHF.